This record covers a single T cell receptor (beta chain). Its antigen remains unidentified. Documented time point: newly diagnosed GD, antithyroid drugs for less than 3 months. Generation of the TCR library employed RNA extracted from PBMCs. This sample was included in a study of regulatory T cells in long-lasting Graves disease. Study-wide findings and caveats: Those with persistent Graves' had less TCR diversity than newly diagnosed patients.

Library construction for TCR beta used iRepertoire HTBI primers and Arm-PCR of CDR3 regions. TCRdb recomputed calls from the multiplex PCR reads with MiXCR, one row per CDR3 protein. Of about 620,000 distinct CDR3 sequences in the sample, roughly 15% were seen once. CDR1 and CDR2 from the germline V gene are MNHEY and SVGEGT. The CDR3 has 18 amino acids. With 4 bases removed from V and 2 bases from J, the gap between germline ends came to 24 bases. These data were likewise used in another study, on T cells in Graves' hyperthyroidism and ophthalmopathy.

The rearrangement uses TRBV6-2 or TRBV6-3 and TRBJ2-7, with D perhaps matching TRBD1 (6 bases). This TCR was recovered from a woman aged 30 to 39 with Graves disease. The sample consisted of peripheral blood mononuclear cells (PBMCs), taken at new diagnosis, from a patient treated with antithyroid drugs. This chain's CDR3 is CASSSNRAPYGYTYEQYF. The CDR3 region has the DNA TGTGCCAGCAGTTCCAACAGGGCCCCCTATGGCTACACCTACGAGCAGTACTTC.